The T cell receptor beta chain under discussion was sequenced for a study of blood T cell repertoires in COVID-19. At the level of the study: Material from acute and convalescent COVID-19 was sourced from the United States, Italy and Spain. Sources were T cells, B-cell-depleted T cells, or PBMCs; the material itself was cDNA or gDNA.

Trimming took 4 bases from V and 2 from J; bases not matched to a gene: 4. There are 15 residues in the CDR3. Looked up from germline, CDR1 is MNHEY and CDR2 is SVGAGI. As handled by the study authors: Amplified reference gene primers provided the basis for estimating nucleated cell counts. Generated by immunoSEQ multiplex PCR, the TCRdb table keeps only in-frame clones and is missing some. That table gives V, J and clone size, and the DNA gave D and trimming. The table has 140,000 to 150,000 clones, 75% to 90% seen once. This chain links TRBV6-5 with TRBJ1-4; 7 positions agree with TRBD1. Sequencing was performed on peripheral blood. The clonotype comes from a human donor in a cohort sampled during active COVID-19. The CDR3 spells CASSSPGQTNEKLFF. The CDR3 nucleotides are TGTGCCAGCAGTTCCCCGGGACAGACTAATGAAAAACTGTTTTTT.